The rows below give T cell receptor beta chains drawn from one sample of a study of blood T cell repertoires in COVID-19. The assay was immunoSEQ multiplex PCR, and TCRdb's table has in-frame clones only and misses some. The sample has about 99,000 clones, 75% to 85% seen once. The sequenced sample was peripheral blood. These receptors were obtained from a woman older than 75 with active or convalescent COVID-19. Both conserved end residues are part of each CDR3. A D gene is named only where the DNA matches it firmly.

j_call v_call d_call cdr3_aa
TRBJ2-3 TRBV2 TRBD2 CASSGWSGISDTQYF
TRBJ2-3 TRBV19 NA CASRKQETNTDTQYF
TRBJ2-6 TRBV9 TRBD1 CASSPDPGQGVSGANVLTF
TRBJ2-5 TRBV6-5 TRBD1 CASSGTGSATQYF
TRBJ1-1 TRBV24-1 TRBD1 CATSDPGTGMTEAFF
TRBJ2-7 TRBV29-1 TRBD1 CSVGSGQGHNEQYF
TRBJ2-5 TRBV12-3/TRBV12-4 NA CASSLSLQLAQYF
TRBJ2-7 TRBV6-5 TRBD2 CAGTSGRATNEQYF
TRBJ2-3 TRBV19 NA CASSPLGGTDTQYF
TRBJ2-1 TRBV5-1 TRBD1 CASSPQTRGRFSNEQFF
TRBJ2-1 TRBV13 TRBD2 CASTSAGGTEIHNEQFF
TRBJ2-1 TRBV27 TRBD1 CASSLRPSRDRANEQFF
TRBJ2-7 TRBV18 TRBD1 CASSLRQGSAREQYF
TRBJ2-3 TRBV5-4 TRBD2 CASSLSVVGLKESDTQYF
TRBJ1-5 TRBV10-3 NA CAISGSGGQPQHF
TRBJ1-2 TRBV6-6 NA CASSTGQRTNYGYTF
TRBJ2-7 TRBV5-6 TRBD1 CASSSAGTGRNYEQYF
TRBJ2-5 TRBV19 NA CASGDWEVRETQYF
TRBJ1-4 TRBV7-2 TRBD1 CASSLEQGAGKLFF
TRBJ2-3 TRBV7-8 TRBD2 CATLGVFSGADTQYF
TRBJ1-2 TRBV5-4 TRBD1 CASSFQDRGNYGYTF
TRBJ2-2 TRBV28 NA CASSLIAPRGTGELFF
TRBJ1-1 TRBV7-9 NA CASSWDTVNTEAFF
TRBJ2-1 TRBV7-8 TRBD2 CASSLGGGRGEQFF
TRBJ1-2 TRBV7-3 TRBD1 CASSLTGGYGYTF
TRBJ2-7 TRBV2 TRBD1 CASSEGGDRGGEQYF
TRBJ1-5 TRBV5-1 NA CASSLGSPTNQPQHF
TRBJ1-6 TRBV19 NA CASSLAGRVQRGSPLHF
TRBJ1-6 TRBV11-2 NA CASSLGAGSSPLHF
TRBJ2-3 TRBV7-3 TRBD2 CASSRSGRAEDTQYF
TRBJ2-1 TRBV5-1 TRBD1 CASSWTGGYNEQFF
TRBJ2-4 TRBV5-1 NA CASSQGGSNIQYF
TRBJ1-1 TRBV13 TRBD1 CASSSALQGANTEAFF
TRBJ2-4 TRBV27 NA CASTPPAQNIQYF
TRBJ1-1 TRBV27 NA CASSLAGGDTEAFF
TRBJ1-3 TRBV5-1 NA CASKLGNTIYF
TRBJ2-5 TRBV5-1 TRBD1 CASSLMQGATQETQYF
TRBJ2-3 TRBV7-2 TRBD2 CASSLISGRATDTQYF